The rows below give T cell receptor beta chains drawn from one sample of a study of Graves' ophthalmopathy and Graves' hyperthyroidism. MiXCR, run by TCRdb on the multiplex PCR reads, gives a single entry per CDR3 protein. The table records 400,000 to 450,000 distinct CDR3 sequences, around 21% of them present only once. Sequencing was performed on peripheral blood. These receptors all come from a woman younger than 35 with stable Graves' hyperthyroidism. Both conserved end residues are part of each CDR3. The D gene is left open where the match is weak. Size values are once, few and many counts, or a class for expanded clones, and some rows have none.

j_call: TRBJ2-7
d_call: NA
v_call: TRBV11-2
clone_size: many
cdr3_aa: CASSLRTDSYEQYF
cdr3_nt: TGTGCCAGCAGCCTGAGGACAGACTCCTACGAGCAGTACTTC

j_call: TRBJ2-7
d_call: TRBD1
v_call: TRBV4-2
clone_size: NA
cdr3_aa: CASSQEDGPGGIYEQYF
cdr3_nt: TGTGCCAGCAGCCAAGAAGACGGGCCAGGGGGTATCTACGAGCAGTACTTC

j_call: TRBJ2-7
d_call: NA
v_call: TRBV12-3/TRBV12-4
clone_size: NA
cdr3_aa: CASSPTRTGLAGEQYF
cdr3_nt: TGTGCCAGCAGCCCTACCCGGACAGGGCTAGCGGGCGAGCAGTACTTC

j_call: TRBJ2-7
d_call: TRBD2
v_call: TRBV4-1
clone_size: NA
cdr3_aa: CASRLSGSAAYEQYF
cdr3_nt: TGCGCCAGCAGGCTTAGCGGGAGTGCCGCCTACGAGCAGTACTTC

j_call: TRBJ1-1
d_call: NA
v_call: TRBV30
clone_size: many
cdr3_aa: CAWSPGTMNTEAFF
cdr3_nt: TGTGCCTGGAGTCCCGGGACAATGAACACTGAAGCTTTCTTT

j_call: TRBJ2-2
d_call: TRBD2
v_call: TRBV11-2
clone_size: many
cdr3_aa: CASTGTSGSNTGELFF
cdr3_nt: TGTGCCAGCACCGGGACTAGCGGGAGTAACACCGGGGAGCTGTTTTTT

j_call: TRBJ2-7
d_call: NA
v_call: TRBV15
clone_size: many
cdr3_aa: CATSRNREYEQYF
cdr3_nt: TGTGCCACCAGCAGAAACAGGGAGTACGAGCAGTACTTC

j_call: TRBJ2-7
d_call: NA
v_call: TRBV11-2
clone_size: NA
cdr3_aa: CASSLRRNYEQYF
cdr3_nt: TGTGCCAGCAGCTTGAGGCGGAACTACGAGCAGTACTTC

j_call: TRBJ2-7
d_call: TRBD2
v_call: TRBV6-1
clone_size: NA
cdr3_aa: CASREGLAGVYEQYF
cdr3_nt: TGTGCCAGCAGGGAGGGACTAGCGGGAGTCTACGAGCAGTACTTC

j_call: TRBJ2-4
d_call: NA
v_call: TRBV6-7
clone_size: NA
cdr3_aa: CASSYYWERIKYF
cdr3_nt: TGTGCCAGCAGTTATTACTGGGAACGCATTAAGTACTTC

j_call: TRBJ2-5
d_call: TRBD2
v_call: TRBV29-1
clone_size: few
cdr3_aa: CSVVGSGRRGETQYF
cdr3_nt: TGCAGCGTTGTTGGGAGCGGGAGACGCGGGGAGACCCAGTACTTC

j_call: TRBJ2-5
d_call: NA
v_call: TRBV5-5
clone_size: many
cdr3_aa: CASSLDRGLKTQYF
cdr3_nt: TGTGCCAGCAGCTTGGACAGGGGACTAAAGACCCAGTACTTC

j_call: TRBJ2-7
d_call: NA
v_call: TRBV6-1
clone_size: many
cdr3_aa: CASKRTNSYEQYF
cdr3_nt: TGTGCCAGCAAAAGGACTAATTCCTACGAGCAGTACTTC

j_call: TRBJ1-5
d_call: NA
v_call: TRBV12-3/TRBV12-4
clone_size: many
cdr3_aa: CASRGGQGRQPQHF
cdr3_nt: TGTGCCAGCAGGGGGGGGCAGGGGCGGCAGCCCCAGCATTTT

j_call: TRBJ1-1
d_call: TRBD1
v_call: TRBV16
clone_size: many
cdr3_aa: CASSHPGTANTEAFF
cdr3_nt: TGTGCCAGCAGCCATCCAGGGACAGCGAACACTGAAGCTTTCTTT

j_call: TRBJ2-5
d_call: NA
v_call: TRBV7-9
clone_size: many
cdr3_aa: CASSASGPIIGYQETQYF
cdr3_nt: TGTGCCAGCAGCGCCTCCGGGCCTATTATTGGGTACCAAGAGACCCAGTACTTC

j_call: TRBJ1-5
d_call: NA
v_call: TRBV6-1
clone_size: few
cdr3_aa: CASKGGISNQPQHF
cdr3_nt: TGTGCCAGCAAGGGGGGGATTAGCAATCAGCCCCAGCATTTT

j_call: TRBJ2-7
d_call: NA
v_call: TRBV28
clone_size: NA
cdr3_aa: CASSSFDRSYEQYF
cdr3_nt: TGTGCCAGCAGTTCATTTGACCGAAGCTACGAGCAGTACTTC